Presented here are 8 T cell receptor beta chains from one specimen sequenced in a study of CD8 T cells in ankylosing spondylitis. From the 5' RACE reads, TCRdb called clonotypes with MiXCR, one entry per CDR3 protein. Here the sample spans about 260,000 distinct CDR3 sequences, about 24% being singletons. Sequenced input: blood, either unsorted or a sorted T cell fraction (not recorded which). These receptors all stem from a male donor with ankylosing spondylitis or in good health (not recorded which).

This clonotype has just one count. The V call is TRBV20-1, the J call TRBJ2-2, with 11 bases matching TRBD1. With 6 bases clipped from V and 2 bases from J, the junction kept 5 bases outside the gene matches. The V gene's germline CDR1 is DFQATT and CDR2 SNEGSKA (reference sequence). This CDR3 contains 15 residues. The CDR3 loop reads CSAPDRGHNTGELFF. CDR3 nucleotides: TGCAGTGCGCCGGACAGGGGGCATAACACCGGGGAGCTGTTTTTT.

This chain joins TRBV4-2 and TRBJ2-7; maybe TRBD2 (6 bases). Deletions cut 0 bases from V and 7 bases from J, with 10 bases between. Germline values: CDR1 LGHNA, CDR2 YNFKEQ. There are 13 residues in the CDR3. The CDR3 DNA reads TGTGCCAGCAGCCAAGAGGCCAGCGGGGAGCAGTACTTC. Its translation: CASSQEASGEQYF.

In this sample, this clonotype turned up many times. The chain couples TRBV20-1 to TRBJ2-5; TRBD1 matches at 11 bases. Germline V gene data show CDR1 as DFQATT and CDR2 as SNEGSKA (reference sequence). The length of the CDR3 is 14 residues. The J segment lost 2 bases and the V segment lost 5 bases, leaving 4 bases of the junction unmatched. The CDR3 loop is CSASGTGGQETQYF. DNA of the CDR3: TGCAGTGCTTCCGGGACAGGGGGGCAAGAGACCCAGTACTTC.

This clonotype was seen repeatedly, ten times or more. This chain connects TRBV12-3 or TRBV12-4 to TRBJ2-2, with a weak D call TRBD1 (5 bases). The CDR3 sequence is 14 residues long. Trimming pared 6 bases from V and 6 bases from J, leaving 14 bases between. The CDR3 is CASSSAPGPGELFF. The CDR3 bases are TGTGCCAGCAGCTCAGCCCCAGGGCCCGGGGAGCTGTTTTTT.

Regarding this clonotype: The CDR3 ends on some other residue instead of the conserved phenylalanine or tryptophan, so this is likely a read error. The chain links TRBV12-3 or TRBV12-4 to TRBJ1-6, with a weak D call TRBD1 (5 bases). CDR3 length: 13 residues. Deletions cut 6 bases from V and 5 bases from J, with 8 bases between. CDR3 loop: CASSDSNNSPLHV. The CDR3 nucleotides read TGTGCCAGCAGCGACAGCAATAATTCACCCCTCCACGTT.

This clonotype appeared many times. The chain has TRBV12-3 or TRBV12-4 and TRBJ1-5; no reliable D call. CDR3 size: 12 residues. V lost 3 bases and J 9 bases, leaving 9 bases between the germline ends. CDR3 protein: CASSLALGPQHF. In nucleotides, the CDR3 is TGTGCCAGCAGTTTGGCCCTGGGGCCCCAGCATTTT.

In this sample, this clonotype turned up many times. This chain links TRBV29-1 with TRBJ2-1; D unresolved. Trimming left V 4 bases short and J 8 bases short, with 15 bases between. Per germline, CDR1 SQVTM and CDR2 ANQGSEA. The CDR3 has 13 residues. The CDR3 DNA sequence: TGCAGCGTTGCCCCTCGACGCGTAGATGAGCAGTTCTTC. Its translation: CSVAPRRVDEQFF.

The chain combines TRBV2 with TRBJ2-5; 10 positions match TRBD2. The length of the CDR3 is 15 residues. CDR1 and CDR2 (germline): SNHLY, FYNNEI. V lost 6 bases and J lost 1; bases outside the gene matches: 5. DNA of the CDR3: TGTGCCAGCAGGGATAAGCGGGGGGGCCAAGAGACCCAGTACTTC. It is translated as CASRDKRGGQETQYF.